This note documents a single T cell receptor (beta chain) sequence. The sample belongs to a study of CD8+ T cells in alopecia areata. In germline, CDR1 is SQVTM, CDR2 ANQGSEA. The CDR3 sequence is 15 residues long. With V trimmed by 4 bases and J by 0 bases, 7 bases remained unmatched. Treatment specified: oral pan-JAK inhibitor, 5-10 mg twice daily. Following RNA extraction, reverse transcription yielded cDNA that acted as the sequencing template. The data were produced by immunoSEQ multiplex PCR, yet TCRdb's version contains in-frame clones alone and is incomplete. Of more than 200,000 clones in the sample, 40% to 55% were seen once.

This receptor was obtained from a human donor with alopecia areata. This chain connects TRBV29-1 to TRBJ2-7; 9 bases map to TRBD2. The sequencing used CD4+ T cells sorted from blood, collected at roughly week 38, from a patient treated with tofacitinib. The CDR3 DNA is TGCAGCGTTGTGAAGGCGGGAGGGATCTCCTACGAGCAGTACTTC. Translating gives CSVVKAGGISYEQYF.